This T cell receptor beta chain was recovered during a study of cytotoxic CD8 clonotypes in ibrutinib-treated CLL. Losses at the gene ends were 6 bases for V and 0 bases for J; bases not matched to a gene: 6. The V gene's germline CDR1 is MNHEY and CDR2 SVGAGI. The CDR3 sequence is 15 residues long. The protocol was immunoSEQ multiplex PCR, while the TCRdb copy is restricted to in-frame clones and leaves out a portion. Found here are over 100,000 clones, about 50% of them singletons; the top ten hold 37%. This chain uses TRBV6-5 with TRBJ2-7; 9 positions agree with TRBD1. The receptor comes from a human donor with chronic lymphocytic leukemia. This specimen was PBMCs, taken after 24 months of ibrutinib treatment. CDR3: CASRDRGRSSYEQYF. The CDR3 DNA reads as TGTGCCAGCAGGGACAGGGGCCGGAGCTCCTACGAGCAGTACTTC.